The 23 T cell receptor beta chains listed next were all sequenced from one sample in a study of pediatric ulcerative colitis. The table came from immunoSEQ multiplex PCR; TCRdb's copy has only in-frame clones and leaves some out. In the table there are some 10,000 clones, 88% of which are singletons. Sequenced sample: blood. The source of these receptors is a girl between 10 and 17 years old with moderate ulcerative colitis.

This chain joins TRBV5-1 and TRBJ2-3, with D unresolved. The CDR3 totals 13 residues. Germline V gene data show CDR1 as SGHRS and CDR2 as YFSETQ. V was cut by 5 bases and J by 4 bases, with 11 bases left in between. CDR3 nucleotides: TGCGCCAGCAGTCCGTCCCCCTCAGATACGCAGTATTTT. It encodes CASSPSPSDTQYF.

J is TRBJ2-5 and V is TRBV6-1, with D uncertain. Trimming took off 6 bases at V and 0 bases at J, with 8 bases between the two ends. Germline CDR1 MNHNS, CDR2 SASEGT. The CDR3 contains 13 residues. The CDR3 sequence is CASREPYQETQYF. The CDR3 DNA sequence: TGTGCCAGCAGGGAACCTTACCAAGAGACCCAGTACTTC.

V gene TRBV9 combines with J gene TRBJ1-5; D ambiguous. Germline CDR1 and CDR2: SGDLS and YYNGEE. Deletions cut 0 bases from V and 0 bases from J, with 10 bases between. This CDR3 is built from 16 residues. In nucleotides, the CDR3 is TGTGCCAGCAGCGTAGCTACGGATAATAGCAATCAGCCCCAGCATTTT. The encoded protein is CASSVATDNSNQPQHF.

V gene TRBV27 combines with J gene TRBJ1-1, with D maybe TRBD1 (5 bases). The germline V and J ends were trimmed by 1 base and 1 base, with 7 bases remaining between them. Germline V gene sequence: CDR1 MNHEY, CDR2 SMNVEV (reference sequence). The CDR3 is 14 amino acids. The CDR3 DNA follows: TGTGCCAGCAGTTTATTGAGGGGGAACACTGAAGCTTTCTTT. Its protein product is CASSLLRGNTEAFF.

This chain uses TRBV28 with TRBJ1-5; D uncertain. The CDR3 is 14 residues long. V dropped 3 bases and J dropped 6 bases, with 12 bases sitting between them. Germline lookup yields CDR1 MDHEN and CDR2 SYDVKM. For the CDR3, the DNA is TGTGCCAGCAGTTTTCGTAGGGTGGGTCAGCCCCAGCATTTT. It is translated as CASSFRRVGQPQHF.

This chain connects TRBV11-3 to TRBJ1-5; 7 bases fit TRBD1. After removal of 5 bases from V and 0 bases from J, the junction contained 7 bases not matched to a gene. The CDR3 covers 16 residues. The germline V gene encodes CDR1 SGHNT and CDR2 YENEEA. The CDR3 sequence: CASSRGLRDSNQPQHF. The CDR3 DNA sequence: TGTGCCAGCAGCAGGGGGCTCAGGGATAGCAATCAGCCCCAGCATTTT.

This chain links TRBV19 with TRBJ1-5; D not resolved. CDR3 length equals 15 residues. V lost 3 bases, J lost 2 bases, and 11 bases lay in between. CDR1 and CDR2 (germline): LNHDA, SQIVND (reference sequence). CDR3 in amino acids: CASSIKLEGNQPQHF. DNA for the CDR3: TGTGCCAGTAGTATTAAACTTGAGGGCAATCAGCCCCAGCATTTT.

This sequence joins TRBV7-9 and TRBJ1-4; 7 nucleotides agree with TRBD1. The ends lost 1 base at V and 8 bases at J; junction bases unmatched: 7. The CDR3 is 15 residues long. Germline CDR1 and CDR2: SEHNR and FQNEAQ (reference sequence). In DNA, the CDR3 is TGTGCCAGCAGCTTAGGGGGCAGGGGGGCCGAAAAACTGTTTTTT. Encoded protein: CASSLGGRGAEKLFF. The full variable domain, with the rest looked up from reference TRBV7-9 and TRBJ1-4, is DTGVSQNPRHKITKRGQNVTFRCDPISEHNRLYWYRQTLGQGPEFLTYFQNEAQLEKSRLLSDRFSAERPKGSFSTLEIQRTEQGDSAMYLCASSLGGRGAEKLFFGSGTQLSVL.

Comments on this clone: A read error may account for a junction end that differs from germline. The CDR3 reads CVSSLEGWVGFQGDYEQYF. CDR3 DNA: TGCGTCAGCAGCCTTGAGGGCTGGGTTGGATTCCAGGGGGACTACGAGCAGTACTTC. The rearrangement joins TRBV4-1 to TRBJ2-7; 7 bases line up with TRBD1. The germline gives CDR1 MGHRA, CDR2 YSYEKL. The CDR3 is 19 amino acids.

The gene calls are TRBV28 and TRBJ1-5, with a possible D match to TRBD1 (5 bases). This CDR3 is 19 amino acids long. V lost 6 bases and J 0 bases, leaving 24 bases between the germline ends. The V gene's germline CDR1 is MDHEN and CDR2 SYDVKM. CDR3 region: CASRGQNRRTGYSNQPQHF. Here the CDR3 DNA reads TGTGCCAGCAGGGGGCAAAACCGACGGACCGGCTATAGCAATCAGCCCCAGCATTTT.

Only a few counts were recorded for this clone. The CDR3 sequence is CASRGGPVHGYTF. The CDR3 DNA sequence: TGCGCCAGCAGGGGCGGGCCAGTCCATGGCTACACCTTC. The rearrangement joins TRBV10-1 to TRBJ1-2, with unresolved D. V gave up 6 bases and J gave up 6 bases, with 14 bases separating them. Germline CDR1 and CDR2: WNHNN and SYGVQD (reference sequence). The CDR3 spans 13 residues.

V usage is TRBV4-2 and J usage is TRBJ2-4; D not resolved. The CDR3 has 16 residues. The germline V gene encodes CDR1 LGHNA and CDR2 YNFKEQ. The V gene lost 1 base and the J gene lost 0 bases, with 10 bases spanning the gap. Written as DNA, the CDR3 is TGTGCCAGCAGCCAAGTGAGTAGCCTAGCCAAAAACATTCAGTACTTC. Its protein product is CASSQVSSLAKNIQYF.

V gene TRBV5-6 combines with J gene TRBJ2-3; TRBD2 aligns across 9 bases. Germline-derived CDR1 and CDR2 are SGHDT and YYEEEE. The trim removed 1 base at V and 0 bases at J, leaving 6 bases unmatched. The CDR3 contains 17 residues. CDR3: CASSLRAGGTSTDTQYF. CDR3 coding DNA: TGTGCCAGCAGCTTGAGAGCGGGAGGAACTAGCACAGATACGCAGTATTTT.

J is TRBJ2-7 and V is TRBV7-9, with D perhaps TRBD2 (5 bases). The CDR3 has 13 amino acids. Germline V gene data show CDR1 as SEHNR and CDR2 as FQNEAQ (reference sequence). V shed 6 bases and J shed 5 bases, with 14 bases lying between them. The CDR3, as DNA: TGTGCCAGCAGAGAACCCGGGAAGGACGAGCAGTACTTC. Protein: CASREPGKDEQYF.

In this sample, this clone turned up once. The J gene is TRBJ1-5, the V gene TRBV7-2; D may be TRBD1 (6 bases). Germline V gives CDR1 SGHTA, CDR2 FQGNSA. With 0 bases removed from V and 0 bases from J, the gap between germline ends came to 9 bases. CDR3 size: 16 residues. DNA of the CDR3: TGTGCCAGCAGCTTAGCGCCAGGGGATAGCAATCAGCCCCAGCATTTT. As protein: CASSLAPGDSNQPQHF. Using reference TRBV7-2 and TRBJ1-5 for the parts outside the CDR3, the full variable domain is GAGVSQSPSNKVTEKGKDVELRCDPISGHTALYWYRQSLGQGLEFLIYFQGNSAPDKSGLPSDRFSAERTGGSVSTLTIQRTQQEDSAVYLCASSLAPGDSNQPQHFGDGTRLSIL.

CDR3 sequence (DNA): TGTGCCTGGAGTCTAGGGCAGCCGACTTCACCCCTCCACTTT. Its protein is CAWSLGQPTSPLHF. This sequence joins TRBV30 and TRBJ1-6; D unclear. Trimming left V 2 bases short and J 9 bases short, with 14 bases between. Germline lookup yields CDR1 GTSNPN and CDR2 SVGIG (reference sequence). This CDR3 has 14 amino acids.

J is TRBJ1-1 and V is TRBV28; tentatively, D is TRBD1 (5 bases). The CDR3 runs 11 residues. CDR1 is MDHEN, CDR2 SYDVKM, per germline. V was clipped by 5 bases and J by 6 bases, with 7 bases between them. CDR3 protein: CASSQGSEAFF. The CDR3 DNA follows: TGTGCCAGCAGTCAGGGATCTGAAGCTTTCTTT. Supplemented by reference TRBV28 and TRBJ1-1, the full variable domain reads DVKVTQSSRYLVKRTGEKVFLECVQDMDHENMFWYRQDPGLGLRLIYFSYDVKMKEKGDIPEGYSVSREKKERFSLILESASTNQTSMYLCASSQGSEAFFGQGTRLTVV.

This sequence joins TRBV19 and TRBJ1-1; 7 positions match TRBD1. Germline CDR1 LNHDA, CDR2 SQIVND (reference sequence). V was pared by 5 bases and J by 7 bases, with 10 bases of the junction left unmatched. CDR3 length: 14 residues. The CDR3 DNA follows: TGTGCCAGTAGTGGGGACAGTCGGGGACTTGAAGCTTTCTTT. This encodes CASSGDSRGLEAFF. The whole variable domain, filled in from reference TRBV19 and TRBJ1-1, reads DGGITQSPKYLFRKEGQNVTLSCEQNLNHDAMYWYRQDPGQGLRLIYYSQIVNDFQKGDIAEGYSVSREKKESFPLTVTSAQKNPTAFYLCASSGDSRGLEAFFGQGTRLTVV.

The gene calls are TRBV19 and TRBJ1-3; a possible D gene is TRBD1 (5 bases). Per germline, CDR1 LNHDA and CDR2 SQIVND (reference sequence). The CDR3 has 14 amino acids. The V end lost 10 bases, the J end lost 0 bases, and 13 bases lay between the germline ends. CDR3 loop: CATSSGTSGNTIYF. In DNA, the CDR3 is TGTGCCACCTCATCCGGGACCTCTGGAAACACCATATATTTT.

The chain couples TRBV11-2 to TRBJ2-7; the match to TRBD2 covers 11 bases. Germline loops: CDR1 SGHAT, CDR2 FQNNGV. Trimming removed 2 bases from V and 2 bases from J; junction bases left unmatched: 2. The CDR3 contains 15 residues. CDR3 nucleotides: TGTGCCAGCAGCTTAAGACTAGCGGGGCCCTACGAGCAGTACTTC. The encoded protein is CASSLRLAGPYEQYF.

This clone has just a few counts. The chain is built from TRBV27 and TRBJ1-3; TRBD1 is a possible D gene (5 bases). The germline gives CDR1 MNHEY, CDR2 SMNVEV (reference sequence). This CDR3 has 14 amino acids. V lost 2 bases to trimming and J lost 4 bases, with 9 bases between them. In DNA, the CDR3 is TGTGCCAGCAGTTTAACAGGACAAGGAAACACCATATATTTT. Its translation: CASSLTGQGNTIYF.

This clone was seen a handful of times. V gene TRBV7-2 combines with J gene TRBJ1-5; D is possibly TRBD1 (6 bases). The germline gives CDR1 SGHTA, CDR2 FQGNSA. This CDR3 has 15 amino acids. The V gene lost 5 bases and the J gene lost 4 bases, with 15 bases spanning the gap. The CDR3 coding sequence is TGTGCCAGCAGCCGGGGACATGGGACGAATCAGCCCCAGCATTTT. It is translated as CASSRGHGTNQPQHF.

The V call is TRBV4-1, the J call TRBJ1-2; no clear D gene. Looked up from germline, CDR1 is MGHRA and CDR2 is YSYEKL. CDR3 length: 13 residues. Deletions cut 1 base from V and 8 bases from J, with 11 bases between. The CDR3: CASSQVAGRGYTF. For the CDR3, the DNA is TGCGCCAGCAGCCAAGTGGCGGGCCGCGGCTACACCTTC.